The 13 T cell receptor beta chains presented below share a single source sample, sequenced in a study of blood T cells in healthy people across ages. It was with a sample-barcoded 5' primer and a J-beta primer mix that a second PCR of about 6 to 12 cycles was run. Using its own MiXCR run on the 5' RACE reads, TCRdb lists one record per CDR3 protein. The sample has 650,000 or so distinct CDR3 sequences; over 40% are singletons. Sequenced: blood. The receptors come from a woman older than 75 in good health.

This clonotype appeared a few times. The genes are TRBV12-3 or TRBV12-4 and TRBJ2-2, with TRBD1 matching over 7 bases. This CDR3 contains 15 residues. V shed 6 bases, J shed 2 bases, and the junction held 6 bases outside the gene matches. CDR3 in amino acids: CASRMGTVNTGELFF. The CDR3 coding sequence is TGTGCCAGCAGGATGGGGACAGTTAACACCGGGGAGCTGTTTTTT.

This clonotype has just a few counts. The rearrangement uses TRBV7-6 and TRBJ1-4; D is ambiguous. From germline, CDR1 is SGHVS and CDR2 FNYEAQ. V shed 5 bases and J shed 4 bases, with 11 bases lying between them. The CDR3 covers 14 residues. CDR3 loop: CASSPGRINEKLFF. In DNA form, the CDR3 reads TGTGCCAGCAGCCCTGGACGGATTAATGAAAAACTGTTTTTT.

The chain combines TRBV28 with TRBJ2-7; no reliable D call. Germline CDR1 reads MDHEN; CDR2 reads SYDVKM. This CDR3 spans 15 amino acids. V lost 6 bases and J 3 bases, leaving 18 bases between the germline ends. The CDR3 coding sequence is TGTGCCAGCAGCTCAATTTTGGGCAGTTACTACGAGCAGTACTTC. Encoded protein: CASSSILGSYYEQYF. The whole variable domain, remainder taken from reference TRBV28 and TRBJ2-7, is DVKVTQSSRYLVKRTGEKVFLECVQDMDHENMFWYRQDPGLGLRLIYFSYDVKMKEKGDIPEGYSVSREKKERFSLILESASTNQTSMYLCASSSILGSYYEQYFGPGTRLTVT.

This chain joins TRBV7-6 and TRBJ1-2; 7 bases match TRBD1. The CDR3 contains 18 residues. CDR1 and CDR2 (germline): SGHVS, FNYEAQ. J was trimmed by 2 bases and V by 5 bases; bases with no gene match: 17. CDR3 coding DNA: TGTGCCAGCAGCCTAGAGGCAGGGGGTACTGTAACCAACTATGGCTACACCTTC. Protein product: CASSLEAGGTVTNYGYTF.

The chain carries TRBV11-1 and TRBJ2-6; D is perhaps TRBD1 (6 bases). CDR1 is SGHAT and CDR2 is FQDESV in the germline V gene (reference sequence). V shed 6 bases and J shed 0 bases, with 30 bases lying between them. The CDR3 spans 22 residues. The CDR3 reads CASSYRPVPRGRGDSGANVLTF. The CDR3 bases are TGTGCCAGCAGTTACCGTCCGGTCCCCAGGGGTCGAGGGGACTCTGGGGCCAACGTCCTGACTTTC.

This clonotype came up many times. This sequence joins TRBV7-9 and TRBJ1-2, with TRBD1 as a possible D gene (5 bases). The ends were cut back, 8 bases at V and 8 bases at J, with 21 bases in the middle. The CDR3 has 14 residues. Germline CDR1 SEHNR, CDR2 FQNEAQ (reference sequence). The CDR3 bases are TGTGCCAGCGCTTGGGGGGAGAGTTTTAGCGGCTACACCTTC. Amino acid sequence: CASAWGESFSGYTF.

The V and J genes are TRBV7-9 and TRBJ1-5; D unresolved. V was shortened by 6 bases and J by 6 bases, with 12 bases between the two germline ends. This CDR3 has 13 amino acids. Germline V gene lookup returns CDR1 SEHNR and CDR2 FQNEAQ (reference sequence). The CDR3 region has the DNA TGTGCCAGCAGTTCCCAGGCGAGTCAGCCCCAGCATTTT. Protein product: CASSSQASQPQHF.

Turning to this clonotype: A much bigger clone sits one base away, suggesting this may be a read error. The V and J genes are TRBV4-2 and TRBJ1-2; no definite D call. V lost 4 bases to trimming and J lost 8 bases, with 17 bases between them. Germline V gene lookup returns CDR1 LGHNA and CDR2 YNFKEQ. The CDR3 covers 14 residues. The CDR3 DNA sequence: TGTGCCAGCAGCCCCACGAACATCTCTTCGGGCTACACCTTC. This sequence encodes CASSPTNISSGYTF.

Worth noting for this clonotype: This clone may be a read error of a much larger clone one base away. The rearrangement joins TRBV6-2 or TRBV6-3 to TRBJ2-5, with 10 positions matching TRBD2. CDR3 size: 14 residues. Germline CDR1 is MNHEY and CDR2 is SVGEGT. Trimming cost V 6 bases and J 2 bases; bases outside gene matches: 3. The CDR3 is CASSTSGIQETQYF. The CDR3 DNA reads TGTGCCAGCAGCACTAGCGGGATTCAAGAGACCCAGTACTTC.

J is TRBJ2-5 and V is TRBV4-1, with 7 positions matching TRBD2. This CDR3 region has 15 residues. The ends lost 1 base at V and 4 bases at J; junction bases unmatched: 6. CDR1 and CDR2 (germline): MGHRA, YSYEKL. CDR3 nucleotides: TGCGCCAGCAGCCAAGCAACGCGGGGGTCAGAGACCCAGTACTTC. This translates into CASSQATRGSETQYF.

V and J are TRBV5-1 and TRBJ1-2; D possibly corresponds to TRBD1 (5 bases). Trimming cost V 4 bases and J 4 bases, with 17 bases left between them. The CDR3 contains 15 residues. Germline V gives CDR1 SGHRS, CDR2 YFSETQ. The CDR3 sequence: CASSEEGRGSYGYTF. The CDR3 DNA reads as TGCGCCAGCAGCGAGGAGGGGCGCGGGAGCTATGGCTACACCTTC.

This clonotype was seen at least ten times. The chain combines TRBV7-8 with TRBJ2-3, with 10 positions matching TRBD2. The CDR3 has 14 amino acids. V was pared by 2 bases and J by 6 bases, with 2 bases of the junction left unmatched. Germline assignment: CDR1 SGHVS and CDR2 FQNEAQ. The CDR3 nucleotides are TGTGCCAGCAGCTTACGAGCGGGAGGGGATACGCAGTATTTT. Translated, it gives CASSLRAGGDTQYF.

This clonotype was counted at least ten times. This sequence joins TRBV3-1 and TRBJ1-2; TRBD1 is a possible D gene (5 bases). The CDR3 extends over 15 amino acids. CDR1 and CDR2 from the germline V gene are LGHDT and YNNKEL (reference sequence). Trimming stripped 4 bases from V and 3 bases from J, with 15 bases between. In DNA form, the CDR3 reads TGTGCCAGCAGCCCTGGGGGTATTGGGGACTATGGCTACACCTTC. Protein product: CASSPGGIGDYGYTF. Complete variable domain (other parts from reference TRBV3-1 and TRBJ1-2): DTAVSQTPKYLVTQMGNDKSIKCEQNLGHDTMYWYKQDSKKFLKIMFSYNNKELIINETVPNRFSPKSPDKAHLNLHINSLELGDSAVYFCASSPGGIGDYGYTFGSGTRLTVV.